This entry lists 3 T cell receptor beta chains sequenced from one sample in a study of cytomegalovirus exposure and HLA in healthy donors. Clones were read by immunoSEQ multiplex PCR, and TCRdb kept only the in-frame ones, dropping some. The sample lists hundreds of thousands of clones, about 86% seen once, with approximately 2.5% in the top ten. Material for sequencing was PBMCs. Receptors were obtained from a man between 18 and 35 years old in good health and CMV-seronegative.

The chain employs TRBV5-6 and TRBJ2-7; D is tentatively TRBD1 or TRBD2 (5 bases each). The germline CDR1 and CDR2 sequences are SGHDT and YYEEEE. Trimming shortened V by 4 bases and J by 0 bases, and 11 bases separated the two germline ends. The CDR3 is 14 amino acids. The CDR3 DNA reads TGTGCCAGCAGCATGGACACTAGCTCCTACGAGCAGTACTTC. Protein product: CASSMDTSSYEQYF.

V and J are TRBV5-5 and TRBJ2-1; D remains ambiguous. This CDR3 region has 14 residues. CDR1 SGHKS and CDR2 YYEKEE come from the germline V gene (reference sequence). V lost 1 base to trimming and J lost 1 base, with 6 bases between them. The CDR3: CASSLLVSYNEQFF. CDR3 sequence (DNA): TGTGCCAGCAGCTTGCTAGTATCCTACAATGAGCAGTTCTTC.

This chain uses TRBV5-1 with TRBJ2-7; no firm D call. V lost 1 base and J 7 bases, leaving 15 bases between the germline ends. The CDR3 runs to 14 residues. Germline CDR1 reads SGHRS; CDR2 reads YFSETQ. CDR3 coding DNA: TGCGCCAGCAGCTTGACCAACCCAAGCCGGGAGCAGTACTTC. Its protein is CASSLTNPSREQYF. Full variable domain (remainder filled in from reference TRBV5-1 and TRBJ2-7): KAGVTQTPRYLIKTRGQQVTLSCSPISGHRSVSWYQQTPGQGLQFLFEYFSETQRNKGNFPGRFSGRQFSNSRSEMNVSTLELGDSALYLCASSLTNPSREQYFGPGTRLTVT.